One sample yielded the 22 T cell receptor beta chains listed below, sequenced in a study of OX40 agonist ivuxolimab in advanced cancers. Sequencing used immunoSEQ multiplex PCR; TCRdb keeps in-frame clones, though not all of them. The repertoire holds under 15,000 clones, with 82% as singletons. Sample: CD4+ or CD8+ T cells sorted from blood, taken in a trial of the OX40 agonist ivuxolimab. The source is an adult with an advanced solid tumor such as melanoma, head and neck, liver or kidney cancer.

This rearrangement joins TRBV14 to TRBJ2-7, with 7 bases identical to TRBD1. V gave up 0 bases and J gave up 3 bases; unmatched junction bases: 5. CDR3 length: 15 amino acids. Germline values: CDR1 SGHDN, CDR2 FVKESK. The CDR3 DNA follows: TGTGCCAGCAGCCAAGACTGGACAGGAGTCTACGAGCAGTACTTC. Translating it yields CASSQDWTGVYEQYF.

This chain's CDR3 is CASSEDRVNQPQHF. The CDR3 nucleotides are TGTGCCAGCAGCGAAGACAGGGTCAATCAGCCCCAGCATTTT. The chain carries TRBV7-9 and TRBJ1-5; 7 bases are shared with TRBD1. In germline, CDR1 is SEHNR, CDR2 FQNEAQ (reference sequence). The CDR3 contains 14 residues. Trimming cost V 5 bases and J 3 bases; bases outside gene matches: 4.

Many counts were recorded for this clone. The chain has TRBV10-1 and TRBJ2-5; D is unclear. The CDR3 loop spans 13 amino acids. V was shortened by 2 bases and J by 7 bases, with 11 bases between the two germline ends. Germline V lookup: CDR1 WNHNN, CDR2 SYGVQD (reference sequence). The CDR3 DNA follows: TGCGCCAGCAGTGAGGCCGGAGTGGGGACCCAGTACTTC. Translated, it gives CASSEAGVGTQYF.

The sample holds one count of this clone. The chain has TRBV27 and TRBJ2-7, with D perhaps matching TRBD2 (6 bases). Germline values: CDR1 MNHEY, CDR2 SMNVEV (reference sequence). The CDR3 length is 14 residues. Trimming removed 5 bases from V and 5 bases from J, with 16 bases in between. CDR3 sequence: CASSPPSAGHEQYF. The CDR3, as DNA: TGTGCCAGCAGTCCCCCGTCGGCGGGACACGAGCAGTACTTC.

The chain couples TRBV10-2 to TRBJ2-3, with no clear D. With 4 bases removed from V and 0 bases from J, the gap between germline ends came to 8 bases. Germline CDR1 reads WSHSY; CDR2 reads SAAADI. The CDR3 consists of 14 residues. The CDR3: CASSVNPSTDTQYF. The CDR3, as DNA: TGCGCCAGCAGTGTAAACCCTAGCACAGATACGCAGTATTTT.

This clone was observed once. CDR3 DNA: TGTGCCAGCAGCCCGACTAGCGGGACCTACCCGATCAATGAGCAGTTCTTC. Residues: CASSPTSGTYPINEQFF. The V and J genes are TRBV7-3 and TRBJ2-1; 11 positions agree with TRBD2. The length of the CDR3 is 17 residues. Germline CDR1 and CDR2: SGHTA and FQGTGA. Trimming at V came to 5 bases and at J to 6 bases, leaving 12 bases not matched to a gene.

The J gene is TRBJ2-1, the V gene TRBV27; perhaps TRBD1 as D (6 bases). Trimming removed 6 bases from V and 6 bases from J, with 9 bases in between. CDR1 MNHEY and CDR2 SMNVEV come from the germline V gene (reference sequence). The CDR3 is made up of 12 amino acids. The CDR3 sequence: CASSSDSNEQFF. In DNA form, the CDR3 reads TGTGCCAGCAGCTCGGACAGCAATGAGCAGTTCTTC.

Judged by abundance, this clone is medium-sized. The genes are TRBV4-1 and TRBJ1-4; D may be TRBD1 (5 bases). The CDR3 runs to 18 residues. The V end was cut by 5 bases, the J end by 4 bases, with 23 bases between. Germline loops: CDR1 MGHRA, CDR2 YSYEKL. In DNA form, the CDR3 reads TGCGCCAGCAGCACCCGACAGCCCTTCTGGGTAAATAATGAAAAACTGTTTTTT. Protein: CASSTRQPFWVNNEKLFF.

This clone showed up just a few times. V gene TRBV27 combines with J gene TRBJ2-5; possibly TRBD2 for D (6 bases). Germline CDR1 reads MNHEY; CDR2 reads SMNVEV (reference sequence). V lost 4 bases and J lost 5, with 20 bases in between. The CDR3 covers 16 residues. The DNA for the CDR3 is TGTGCCAGCAGTTCGAGAACATCTAGCGCGAGGGAGACCCAGTACTTC. It yields the protein CASSSRTSSARETQYF.

With respect to this clone: Given a far larger clone just one base away, this is likely a sequencing read error. Within the sample, other DNA sequences also encode this same CDR3. The CDR3 reads CASSPEAGITEAFF. The CDR3, as DNA: TGTGCCAGCAGCCCCGAGGCTGGGATTACTGAAGCTTTCTTT. The chain is built from TRBV5-4 and TRBJ1-1; D not resolved. The CDR3 has 14 amino acids. CDR1 and CDR2 (germline): SGHNT, YYREEE (reference sequence). V was trimmed by 4 bases and J by 5 bases, leaving 15 bases between them.

The chain's CDR3 is CASSVGQGGADGYTF. CDR3 DNA: TGCGCCAGCAGCGTTGGACAGGGTGGGGCCGATGGCTACACCTTC. This chain links TRBV5-1 with TRBJ1-2; 8 nucleotides match TRBD1. Trimming took 4 bases from V and 6 from J; bases not matched to a gene: 11. Per the germline V gene, CDR1 is SGHRS and CDR2 is YFSETQ. This CDR3 contains 15 residues. Combining the CDR3 with reference TRBV5-1 and TRBJ1-2 gives the whole variable domain KAGVTQTPRYLIKTRGQQVTLSCSPISGHRSVSWYQQTPGQGLQFLFEYFSETQRNKGNFPGRFSGRQFSNSRSEMNVSTLELGDSALYLCASSVGQGGADGYTFGSGTRLTVV.

The rearrangement uses TRBV5-4 and TRBJ2-7; possible D gene TRBD1, 6 bases. This CDR3 is 13 amino acids long. Germline CDR1 is SGHNT and CDR2 is YYREEE (reference sequence). The germline V and J ends were trimmed by 3 bases and 7 bases, with 14 bases remaining between them. The CDR3 sequence: CASSSPQGWEQYF. Here the CDR3 DNA reads TGTGCCAGCAGCTCCCCACAGGGTTGGGAGCAGTACTTC.

The chain carries TRBV28 and TRBJ1-4, with TRBD1 matching 8 bases. The CDR3 runs 15 residues. Per germline, CDR1 MDHEN and CDR2 SYDVKM. Trimming removed 8 bases from V and 2 bases from J; junction bases left unmatched: 7. CDR3 nucleotide sequence: TGTGCCAGCGAGGCAGGGGGCCAGACTAATGAAAAACTGTTTTTT. Translating it yields CASEAGGQTNEKLFF.

The table lists this clone with a count of one. The genes are TRBV15 and TRBJ2-2, with 11 bases aligning to TRBD1. V dropped 4 bases and J dropped 6; count of bases not matched to a gene: 4. The CDR3 consists of 15 residues. CDR1 and CDR2 (germline): LNHNV, YYDKDF (reference sequence). In nucleotides, the CDR3 is TGTGCCACCAGCACGGGACAGGGGGTTTCCGGGGAGCTGTTTTTT. Its protein is CATSTGQGVSGELFF.

By its share, this clone is medium-sized. V is TRBV14 and J is TRBJ2-1; 8 nucleotides align to TRBD2. V shed 2 bases, J shed 0 bases, and the junction held 3 bases outside the gene matches. CDR1 and CDR2 (germline): SGHDN, FVKESK. This CDR3 region has 16 residues. CDR3 sequence: CASSQIAGSSYNEQFF. In nucleotides, the CDR3 is TGTGCCAGCAGCCAAATAGCGGGGAGCTCCTACAATGAGCAGTTCTTC. Complete variable domain (other parts from reference TRBV14 and TRBJ2-1): EAGVTQFPSHSVIEKGQTVTLRCDPISGHDNLYWYRRVMGKEIKFLLHFVKESKQDESGMPNNRFLAERTGGTYSTLKVQPAELEDSGVYFCASSQIAGSSYNEQFFGPGTRLTVL.

The CDR3 DNA sequence: TGTGCCAGCACCCCTAGCGGATACTACGAGCAGTACTTC. It is translated as CASTPSGYYEQYF. The V gene is TRBV6-1, the J gene TRBJ2-7, with 7 nucleotides matching TRBD2. With V trimmed by 7 bases and J by 3 bases, 6 bases remained unmatched. Looked up from germline, CDR1 is MNHNS and CDR2 is SASEGT. The CDR3 is made up of 13 amino acids.

This chain joins TRBV13 and TRBJ2-1, with D perhaps matching TRBD2 (6 bases). From germline, CDR1 is PRHDT and CDR2 FYEKMQ (reference sequence). V dropped 1 base and J dropped 1 base, with 17 bases sitting between them. The CDR3 is 18 residues long. The DNA of the CDR3 is TGTGCCAGCAGCTTAGCCGGGGGAAGTCTGTTGTCCTACAATGAGCAGTTCTTC. Amino acid sequence: CASSLAGGSLLSYNEQFF. Full variable domain (missing parts from reference TRBV13 and TRBJ2-1): AAGVIQSPRHLIKEKRETATLKCYPIPRHDTVYWYQQGPGQDPQFLISFYEKMQSDKGSIPDRFSAQQFSDYHSELNMSSLELGDSALYFCASSLAGGSLLSYNEQFFGPGTRLTVL.

The CDR3: CSVEVTYEQYF. The CDR3 nucleotides read TGCAGCGTTGAAGTTACCTACGAGCAGTACTTC. This chain uses TRBV29-1 with TRBJ2-5, with D unresolved. The DNA matches TRBJ2-7 better at its end, which makes the J call doubtful. This CDR3 is 11 amino acids long. Germline assignment: CDR1 SQVTM and CDR2 ANQGSEA.

The V and J genes are TRBV10-2 and TRBJ1-6; the D gene is possibly TRBD1 (6 bases). The CDR3 contains 15 residues. Per germline, CDR1 WSHSY and CDR2 SAAADI. The V and J ends lost 3 bases and 9 bases respectively, with 15 bases between them. CDR3 nucleotide sequence: TGCGCCAGCAGTGAAGGTGGGGGGGCGAGTTCACCCCTCCACTTT. It translates to CASSEGGGASSPLHF.

This clone was counted a few times. V is TRBV7-8 and J is TRBJ1-6; 9 bases fit TRBD1. V lost 5 bases, J lost 8 bases, and 7 bases stayed unmatched. This CDR3 spans 15 amino acids. Per the germline V gene, CDR1 is SGHVS and CDR2 is FQNEAQ. In DNA, the CDR3 is TGTGCCAGCAGCCGCACAGGGGGCCCGGATTCACCCCTCCACTTT. Its translation is CASSRTGGPDSPLHF.

Regarding this clone: A junction boundary mismatches the germline segment, possibly from a read error. The CDR3 sequence: CASTVGSETYGYTF. In nucleotides, the CDR3 is TGTGCCAGCACCGTAGGCAGTGAGACCTATGGCTACACCTTC. The rearrangement joins TRBV9 to TRBJ1-2, with unresolved D. CDR3 length: 14 amino acids. Germline V gene data show CDR1 as SGDLS and CDR2 as YYNGEE. Full variable domain (rest looked up from reference TRBV9 and TRBJ1-2): DSGVTQTPKHLITATGQRVTLRCSPRSGDLSVYWYQQSLDQGLQFLIQYYNGEERAKGNILERFSAQQFPDLHSELNLSSLELGDSALYFCASTVGSETYGYTFGSGTRLTVV.

The chain is built from TRBV11-2 and TRBJ2-2; possible D gene TRBD2, 6 bases. The V end was cut by 1 base, the J end by 4 bases, with 16 bases between. Germline loops: CDR1 SGHAT, CDR2 FQNNGV. This CDR3 is built from 17 residues. As DNA, the CDR3 is TGTGCCAGCAGCTTAGGTGAGGGACTTCTGCCCACCGGGGAGCTGTTTTTT. Its translation is CASSLGEGLLPTGELFF.